Following are 27 T cell receptor beta chains from one sample sequenced in a study of regulatory T cells in long-lasting Graves disease. iRepertoire HTBI primers and Arm-PCR of CDR3 regions built TCR beta libraries. TCRdb passed the multiplex PCR reads through MiXCR, listing each CDR3 protein once. The repertoire holds a few hundred thousand distinct CDR3 sequences, with 20% as singletons. Time point denoted: newly diagnosed GD, antithyroid drugs for less than 3 months. The TCR library was made from RNA extracted from PBMCs. The material was peripheral blood mononuclear cells (PBMCs), obtained at new diagnosis, from a patient treated with antithyroid drugs. Receptors were obtained from a female donor with Graves disease.

This clonotype was detected many times. The chain is built from TRBV7-2 and TRBJ2-5, with a tentative D call TRBD1 (6 bases). This CDR3 is 13 amino acids long. V shed 5 bases and J shed 5 bases, with 12 bases lying between them. Germline values: CDR1 SGHTA, CDR2 FQGNSA. The CDR3 protein is CASSAWTEETQYF. The CDR3 DNA sequence: TGTGCCAGCAGCGCCTGGACAGAGGAGACCCAGTACTTC.

This clonotype was recorded at least ten times. CDR3 residues: CSARDGGTPLEAFF. Here the CDR3 DNA reads TGCAGTGCTAGAGATGGGGGTACCCCCCTTGAAGCTTTCTTT. J is TRBJ1-1 and V is TRBV20-1; a weak D match, TRBD1 (5 bases). The germline CDR1 and CDR2 sequences are DFQATT and SNEGSKA (reference sequence). This CDR3 is built from 14 residues. Between the trimmed V and J ends, which lost 0 bases and 7 bases, there was a span of 15 bases.

This clonotype has a count of ten or more. The genes are TRBV7-2 and TRBJ2-7; 10 nucleotides line up with TRBD1. CDR1 and CDR2 from the germline V gene are SGHTA and FQGNSA. The CDR3 extends over 15 amino acids. V was clipped by 5 bases and J by 3 bases; unmatched bases: 7. The CDR3 DNA is TGTGCCAGCAGCGTTTCCGGGACAGGGGACTACGAGCAGTACTTC. It specifies CASSVSGTGDYEQYF.

This clonotype was observed at least ten times. The chain is built from TRBV12-3 or TRBV12-4 and TRBJ1-2; 7 positions agree with TRBD1. V shed 4 bases, J shed 8 bases, and the junction held 4 bases outside the gene matches. The length of the CDR3 is 12 residues. The CDR3 sequence: CASSSGTVGYTF. The CDR3 DNA follows: TGTGCCAGCAGTTCCGGGACAGTCGGCTACACCTTC.

The chain links TRBV15 to TRBJ2-1; 8 bases align to TRBD2. This CDR3 comprises 16 residues. With V trimmed by 1 base and J by 4 bases, 6 bases remained unmatched. CDR1 is LNHNV and CDR2 is YYDKDF in the germline V gene (reference sequence). CDR3 in amino acids: CATSRGSGRGYNEQFF. The DNA for the CDR3 is TGTGCCACCAGCAGAGGGAGCGGGAGAGGGTACAATGAGCAGTTCTTC. Full variable domain (outside the CDR3, taken from reference TRBV15 and TRBJ2-1): DAMVIQNPRYQVTQFGKPVTLSCSQTLNHNVMYWYQQKSSQAPKLLFHYYDKDFNNEADTPDNFQSRRPNTSFCFLDIRSPGLGDTAMYLCATSRGSGRGYNEQFFGPGTRLTVL.

This clonotype was found many times. This chain links TRBV27 with TRBJ2-5; TRBD2 matches 11 bases. The CDR3 is 14 residues long. Unmatched junction bases numbered 2, after V lost 3 bases and J lost 5 bases. From germline, CDR1 is MNHEY and CDR2 SMNVEV (reference sequence). The CDR3 loop reads CASSLRLAGETQYF. For the CDR3, the DNA is TGTGCCAGCAGTTTGCGACTAGCGGGGGAGACCCAGTACTTC.

In this sample, this clonotype turned up many times. The chain has TRBV20-1 and TRBJ1-4, with D maybe TRBD1 (5 bases). The V gene's germline CDR1 is DFQATT and CDR2 SNEGSKA (reference sequence). The CDR3 has 11 residues. Here the CDR3 reads CIGGSNEKLFF. DNA for the CDR3: TGCATCGGGGGTTCTAATGAAAAACTGTTTTTT.

This rearrangement joins TRBV4-1 to TRBJ2-2; 8 nucleotides agree with TRBD1. Looked up from germline, CDR1 is MGHRA and CDR2 is YSYEKL. The CDR3 has 16 residues. Trimming cost V 0 bases and J 7 bases; bases outside gene matches: 7. As DNA, the CDR3 is TGCGCCAGCAGCCAAGACGCAGGGGGCATCATCGGGGAGCTGTTTTTT. It encodes CASSQDAGGIIGELFF.

The chain couples TRBV25-1 to TRBJ1-3; D remains ambiguous. The CDR3 has 12 residues. Germline V gives CDR1 MGHDK, CDR2 SYGVNS. V gave up 5 bases and J gave up 5 bases, with 7 bases separating them. The CDR3 protein is CASSHGRNTIYF. The DNA of the CDR3 is TGTGCCAGCAGTCACGGCAGAAACACCATATATTTT.

The rearrangement links TRBV5-1 to TRBJ2-5, with TRBD1 identical over 7 bases. This CDR3 is 16 amino acids long. V was pared by 2 bases and J by 2 bases, with 9 bases of the junction left unmatched. CDR1 SGHRS and CDR2 YFSETQ come from the germline V gene. CDR3 region: CASSFRRQGAQETQYF. For the CDR3, the DNA is TGCGCCAGCAGCTTCCGGCGACAGGGCGCACAAGAGACCCAGTACTTC.

On this clonotype itself: Because the CDR3 is missing its conserved closing phenylalanine or tryptophan, this is likely a read error. The genes are TRBV5-4 and TRBJ2-1; no clear D gene. The CDR3 contains 13 residues. V was shortened by 2 bases and J by 7 bases, with 10 bases between the two germline ends. CDR1 and CDR2 (germline): SGHNT, YYREEE (reference sequence). In DNA, the CDR3 is TGTGCCAGCAGCTTCAACGTTGGGAATGAGCAGTTCCTC. This translates into CASSFNVGNEQFL.

This clonotype has at least ten counts. The V gene is TRBV20-1, the J gene TRBJ2-7; tentative D call: TRBD2 (6 bases). Germline V CDR1 and CDR2: DFQATT, SNEGSKA (reference sequence). V lost 5 bases, J lost 3 bases, and 14 bases lay in between. CDR3 length: 13 amino acids. CDR3: CSAPRRGSYEQYF. DNA of the CDR3: TGCAGTGCTCCGAGGCGGGGTAGCTACGAGCAGTACTTC.

This clonotype has a handful of counts. The V gene is TRBV10-3, the J gene TRBJ2-3; D possibly corresponds to TRBD1 (5 bases). CDR3 length: 14 amino acids. CDR1 and CDR2 (germline): ENHRY, SYGVKD. V shed 4 bases and J shed 2 bases, with 10 bases lying between them. Here the CDR3 DNA reads TGTGCCATCAGTGGACTGACAGACACAGATACGCAGTATTTT. It encodes CAISGLTDTDTQYF.

The sample holds many counts of this clonotype. This chain links TRBV29-1 with TRBJ1-1; the match to TRBD1 covers 8 bases. The germline V gene encodes CDR1 SQVTM and CDR2 ANQGSEA. This CDR3 contains 13 residues. V lost 7 bases to trimming and J lost 1 base; unmatched junction nucleotides: 5. The CDR3 bases are TGCAGCGGCAGGACAGGGCGGAACACTGAAGCTTTCTTT. It specifies CSGRTGRNTEAFF.

This clonotype was counted many times. The rearrangement links TRBV11-2 to TRBJ1-2; 11 nucleotides agree with TRBD1. CDR3 length: 13 residues. The ends lost 4 bases at V and 6 bases at J; junction bases unmatched: 1. CDR1 and CDR2 (germline): SGHAT, FQNNGV. The CDR3 spells CASSWTGGNGYTF. The CDR3 DNA follows: TGTGCCAGCAGCTGGACAGGGGGCAATGGCTACACCTTC. The variable domain in full, with the rest retrieved from reference TRBV11-2 and TRBJ1-2, is EAGVAQSPRYKIIEKRQSVAFWCNPISGHATLYWYQQILGQGPKLLIQFQNNGVVDDSQLPKDRFSAERLKGVDSTLKIQPAKLEDSAVYLCASSWTGGNGYTFGSGTRLTVV.

Concerning this clonotype: One base separates it from a far larger clone, so it is likely a read error. The V gene is TRBV20-1, the J gene TRBJ2-1, with 8 bases identical to TRBD1. Judging by the DNA end, TRBJ2-5 fits better; the J call may be wrong. Germline V gene lookup returns CDR1 DFQATT and CDR2 SNEGSKA (reference sequence). The CDR3 spans 13 residues. The CDR3 bases are TGCAGTGCTAGACCAGGGGGCGAAGAGGCCCAGTACTTC. Its protein is CSARPGGEEAQYF.

Ten or more counts support this clonotype. The V call is TRBV2, the J call TRBJ1-1, with 10 bases aligning to TRBD1. There are 15 residues in the CDR3. The V gene end was trimmed by 7 bases and the J gene end by 1 base; junction bases not matched to a gene: 6. Germline V gene lookup returns CDR1 SNHLY and CDR2 FYNNEI. For the CDR3, the DNA is TGTGCCAGCATGAGACAGGGGGCGCGGAACACTGAAGCTTTCTTT. This translates into CASMRQGARNTEAFF.

Only a few counts were recorded for this clonotype. Given a far larger clone just one base away, this is likely a sequencing read error. CDR3 sequence reads: CSARGQEAGQFF. In nucleotides, the CDR3 is TGCAGTGCTAGAGGACAGGAGGCTGGGCAGTTCTTC. The V call is TRBV20-1, the J call TRBJ2-5, with D maybe TRBD1 (6 bases). The J call is doubtful: the DNA matches TRBJ2-1 better. The CDR3 is 12 amino acids. Germline V gives CDR1 DFQATT, CDR2 SNEGSKA (reference sequence).

The chain recombines TRBV7-2 with TRBJ1-2, with 7 bases lining up with TRBD1. The V gene end was trimmed by 3 bases and the J gene end by 7 bases; junction bases not matched to a gene: 8. This CDR3 is 14 amino acids long. Germline CDR1 reads SGHTA; CDR2 reads FQGNSA. The CDR3 DNA is TGTGCCAGCAGCTTCCAAGGGGGCCTGGGTGGCTACACCTTC. It yields the protein CASSFQGGLGGYTF.

This clonotype was counted many times. V and J are TRBV14 and TRBJ1-1; no firm D call. Trimming removed 2 bases from V and 4 bases from J, with 11 bases in between. This CDR3 spans 14 amino acids. The germline CDR1 and CDR2 sequences are SGHDN and FVKESK. CDR3 sequence reads: CASSQNWRATEAFF. The DNA for the CDR3 is TGTGCCAGCAGCCAAAATTGGAGGGCCACTGAAGCTTTCTTT.

The table lists this clonotype with a few counts. The V and J genes are TRBV19 and TRBJ1-1, with TRBD1 identical over 7 bases. Trimming removed 3 bases from V and 1 base from J; junction bases left unmatched: 8. Germline lookup yields CDR1 LNHDA and CDR2 SQIVND (reference sequence). The length of the CDR3 is 16 residues. CDR3 bases: TGTGCCAGTAGTATGGTGGGAAGACAGGGGAACACTGAAGCTTTCTTT. Residues: CASSMVGRQGNTEAFF.

This clonotype was detected a few times. The V call is TRBV6-1, the J call TRBJ1-3, with D maybe TRBD1 (5 bases). Germline V gene data show CDR1 as MNHNS and CDR2 as SASEGT. The CDR3 runs to 14 residues. V lost 6 bases, J lost 0 bases, and 9 bases lay in between. DNA for the CDR3: TGTGCCAGCAGGGAGACAGCCTCTGGAAACACCATATATTTT. Translating it yields CASRETASGNTIYF.

This clonotype was recorded many times. The chain recombines TRBV29-1 with TRBJ1-1; D ambiguous. CDR1 SQVTM and CDR2 ANQGSEA come from the germline V gene. This CDR3 is 11 amino acids long. Trimming removed 4 bases from V and 10 bases from J, with 13 bases in between. CDR3 region: CSVAVGGLAFF. CDR3 DNA: TGCAGCGTTGCGGTAGGTGGGTTAGCTTTCTTT.

In its sample, this clonotype was seen once. The CDR3 region is CASSSKTGDNEQFF. DNA for the CDR3: TGTGCCAGCAGCTCCAAGACAGGGGACAATGAGCAGTTCTTC. V usage is TRBV7-2 and J usage is TRBJ2-1; 8 positions agree with TRBD1. The germline gives CDR1 SGHTA, CDR2 FQGNSA. This CDR3 contains 14 residues. V was pared by 4 bases and J by 5 bases, with 4 bases of the junction left unmatched.

This clonotype was detected many times. V usage is TRBV20-1 and J usage is TRBJ2-5; no clear D. The V end lost 5 bases, the J end lost 3 bases, and 16 bases lay between the germline ends. The CDR3 spans 14 residues. Germline V gives CDR1 DFQATT, CDR2 SNEGSKA (reference sequence). The CDR3 reads CSAGVGPTEETQYF. The CDR3 nucleotides are TGCAGTGCTGGGGTCGGTCCTACGGAAGAGACCCAGTACTTC.

About this clonotype itself: A much more abundant neighbour one base away suggests this may be a read error. The chain recombines TRBV15 with TRBJ2-1, with D possibly TRBD2 on 6 matching bases. CDR3 size: 16 residues. V was cut by 3 bases and J by 13 bases, with 25 bases left in between. Germline CDR1 LNHNV, CDR2 YYDKDF (reference sequence). CDR3: CATSSLTVGRRETQFF. CDR3 nucleotide sequence: TGTGCCACCAGCAGCCTTACCGTGGGGAGGAGGGAGACCCAGTTCTTC.

This clonotype was detected a few times. CDR3 protein: CSASSGFEQYF. The CDR3 DNA follows: TGCAGTGCGAGTTCTGGGTTCGAGCAGTACTTC. The chain has TRBV20-1 and TRBJ2-7; the D is unclear. Germline V lookup: CDR1 DFQATT, CDR2 SNEGSKA (reference sequence). V was cut by 6 bases and J by 6 bases, with 12 bases left in between. There are 11 residues in the CDR3.